Listed here are 25 T cell receptor beta chains from one sample, sequenced in a study of blood T cell repertoires in COVID-19. Method: immunoSEQ multiplex PCR; TCRdb's copy keeps in-frame clones and lacks some. The sample consists of more than 90,000 clones, almost 95% of them appearing once. The sample consisted of peripheral blood. The receptors here all came from a man between 50 and 59 years old with active COVID-19.

The chain recombines TRBV12-3 or TRBV12-4 with TRBJ1-1; perhaps TRBD1 as D (5 bases). The CDR3 contains 13 residues. V shed 8 bases and J shed 2 bases, with 12 bases lying between them. CDR3 in DNA: TGTGCCAGCCGCCGGGGGGAAAACACTGAAGCTTTCTTT. Protein product: CASRRGENTEAFF.

The chain links TRBV25-1 to TRBJ2-3, with D perhaps matching TRBD1 (5 bases). This CDR3 is 13 amino acids long. Between the trimmed V and J ends, which lost 2 bases and 4 bases, there was a span of 7 bases. CDR1 and CDR2 from the germline V gene are MGHDK and SYGVNS. The CDR3 loop reads CASSEVGPDTQYF. CDR3 nucleotides: TGTGCCAGCAGTGAAGTGGGGCCAGATACGCAGTATTTT.

This sequence joins TRBV19 and TRBJ2-7; 10 positions match TRBD2. CDR3 size: 15 residues. The V gene's germline CDR1 is LNHDA and CDR2 SQIVND (reference sequence). V shed 5 bases, J shed 2 bases, and the junction held 6 bases outside the gene matches. CDR3 in amino acids: CASSLTSGNPYEQYF. CDR3 DNA: TGTGCCAGTAGTCTAACTAGCGGGAATCCCTACGAGCAGTACTTC.

The count of this clone is one. The rearrangement joins TRBV6-2 or TRBV6-3 to TRBJ1-3, with no clear D. Per germline, CDR1 MNHEY and CDR2 SVGEGT. Trimming removed 2 bases from V and 9 bases from J, with 5 bases in between. The CDR3 covers 11 residues. The DNA of the CDR3 is TGTGCCAGCAGTTACCCCTCCACCATATATTTT. It yields the protein CASSYPSTIYF.

The chain's CDR3 is CASTPLTPNYGYTF. CDR3 nucleotides: TGCGCCAGCACCCCCCTGACACCGAACTATGGCTACACCTTC. This sequence joins TRBV5-1 and TRBJ1-2; no reliable D call. Trimming removed 6 bases from V and 2 bases from J, with 14 bases in between. CDR1 SGHRS and CDR2 YFSETQ come from the germline V gene. The CDR3 loop spans 14 amino acids.

The chain couples TRBV10-1 to TRBJ2-3; tentatively, D is TRBD2 (6 bases). The CDR3 sequence is 15 residues long. Germline CDR1 reads WNHNN; CDR2 reads SYGVQD (reference sequence). Trimming shortened V by 3 bases and J by 0 bases, and 10 bases separated the two germline ends. This CDR3 reads CASSDGGKSTDTQYF. CDR3 coding DNA: TGCGCCAGCAGTGACGGCGGGAAGAGCACAGATACGCAGTATTTT.

The chain recombines TRBV14 with TRBJ2-1; 11 nucleotides line up with TRBD1. The germline gives CDR1 SGHDN, CDR2 FVKESK. The CDR3 spans 17 residues. J gave up 7 bases and V 0 bases, and 8 bases lay outside the gene matches. CDR3 loop: CASSQDYGTGGKNEQFF. For the CDR3, the DNA is TGTGCCAGCAGCCAAGATTATGGGACAGGGGGAAAAAATGAGCAGTTCTTC.

This chain joins TRBV5-8 and TRBJ1-1, with D tentatively TRBD1 (5 bases). Germline V gives CDR1 SGHTS, CDR2 YDEGEE. V gave up 0 bases and J gave up 5 bases, with 11 bases separating them. There are 14 residues in the CDR3. CDR3 residues: CASSLDDSGTEAFF. In nucleotides, the CDR3 is TGTGCCAGCAGCTTGGATGACAGCGGGACTGAAGCTTTCTTT.

The chain is built from TRBV30 and TRBJ2-3; 7 nucleotides line up with TRBD2. Germline loops: CDR1 GTSNPN, CDR2 SVGIG (reference sequence). The V and J ends lost 5 bases and 2 bases, in that order; junction bases with no gene match: 4. The CDR3 has 13 residues. The CDR3 DNA follows: TGTGCCTGGGGAAGCGGGGCCACAGATACGCAGTATTTT. Translation: CAWGSGATDTQYF.

The V call is TRBV19, the J call TRBJ2-1; 9 bases are shared with TRBD2. The CDR3 is made up of 14 amino acids. Trimming at V came to 4 bases and at J to 4 bases, leaving 2 bases not matched to a gene. From germline, CDR1 is LNHDA and CDR2 SQIVND (reference sequence). The CDR3 DNA sequence: TGTGCCAGTAGTAGTCTAGCGGGATACAATGAGCAGTTCTTC. It codes for CASSSLAGYNEQFF.

The chain links TRBV5-1 to TRBJ2-7; 10 positions match TRBD2. V shed 1 base, J shed 3 bases, and the junction held 7 bases outside the gene matches. The CDR3 covers 16 residues. Germline lookup yields CDR1 SGHRS and CDR2 YFSETQ. The CDR3 coding sequence is TGCGCCAGCAGCTTGACGACTAGCGGGTCCTACTACGAGCAGTACTTC. Translating gives CASSLTTSGSYYEQYF. The whole variable domain, remainder taken from reference TRBV5-1 and TRBJ2-7, is KAGVTQTPRYLIKTRGQQVTLSCSPISGHRSVSWYQQTPGQGLQFLFEYFSETQRNKGNFPGRFSGRQFSNSRSEMNVSTLELGDSALYLCASSLTTSGSYYEQYFGPGTRLTVT.

This chain joins TRBV28 and TRBJ2-5; tentatively, D is TRBD2 (5 bases). Germline V gene data show CDR1 as MDHEN and CDR2 as SYDVKM. The V end was cut by 2 bases, the J end by 5 bases, with 24 bases between. This CDR3 region has 18 residues. CDR3 nucleotides: TGTGCCAGCAGTTTACCCCCTGGAACGGGGTCGAGGTACGAGACCCAGTACTTC. Translation: CASSLPPGTGSRYETQYF.

CDR3 coding DNA: TGTGCCACCAGTGATTACTTAGATCATGGCTACACCTTC. Protein sequence: CATSDYLDHGYTF. The chain links TRBV24-1 to TRBJ1-2; no firm D call. Trimming took off 2 bases at V and 6 bases at J, with 9 bases between the two ends. There are 13 residues in the CDR3. Germline V gives CDR1 KGHDR, CDR2 SFDVKD.

The chain joins TRBV6-1 to TRBJ1-2; TRBD1 might be the D (6 bases). The CDR3 sequence is 17 residues long. CDR1 MNHNS and CDR2 SASEGT come from the germline V gene. Trimming took off 2 bases at V and 9 bases at J, with 25 bases between the two ends. CDR3 sequence (DNA): TGTGCCAGCAGTGAAAGTGGGGGCACGTTCCGTTTAAGTAGCTACACCTTC. Residues: CASSESGGTFRLSSYTF.

In this sample, this clone turned up once. The V and J genes are TRBV28 and TRBJ1-4; D may be TRBD1 (6 bases). Deletions cut 2 bases from V and 5 bases from J, with 12 bases between. Germline lookup yields CDR1 MDHEN and CDR2 SYDVKM. This CDR3 region has 15 residues. The CDR3 spells CASSLHYGQNEKLFF. CDR3 coding DNA: TGTGCCAGCAGTTTACACTATGGACAGAATGAAAAACTGTTTTTT.

The V and J genes are TRBV9 and TRBJ2-1; possible D gene TRBD2, 6 bases. V lost 0 bases and J 9 bases, leaving 13 bases between the germline ends. The V gene's germline CDR1 is SGDLS and CDR2 YYNGEE. The CDR3 is 14 amino acids. The CDR3 DNA is TGTGCCAGCAGCGTAGTCTCGGGTAGCGGTGAGCAGTTCTTC. This encodes CASSVVSGSGEQFF.

The CDR3 region is CASSPDSSYEQYF. CDR3 nucleotide sequence: TGTGCCAGCAGCCCGGACAGCTCCTACGAGCAGTACTTC. The chain employs TRBV9 and TRBJ2-7; D may be TRBD1 (6 bases). CDR3 length: 13 amino acids. Trimming stripped 4 bases from V and 0 bases from J, with 8 bases between. Germline assignment: CDR1 SGDLS and CDR2 YYNGEE. The complete variable domain, with remaining parts taken from reference TRBV9 and TRBJ2-7, reads DSGVTQTPKHLITATGQRVTLRCSPRSGDLSVYWYQQSLDQGLQFLIQYYNGEERAKGNILERFSAQQFPDLHSELNLSSLELGDSALYFCASSPDSSYEQYFGPGTRLTVT.

This sequence joins TRBV11-2 and TRBJ2-7, with a weak D call TRBD1 (5 bases). Germline V CDR1 and CDR2: SGHAT, FQNNGV. This CDR3 spans 11 amino acids. V was pared by 6 bases and J by 6 bases, with 9 bases between. This chain's CDR3 is CASRSGFEQYF. CDR3 bases: TGTGCCAGCAGGTCAGGGTTCGAGCAGTACTTC.

The chain joins TRBV20-1 to TRBJ2-4; D remains ambiguous. CDR1 is DFQATT and CDR2 is SNEGSKA in the germline V gene (reference sequence). The CDR3 consists of 11 residues. V lost 8 bases, J lost 0 bases, and 5 bases lay in between. CDR3 coding DNA: TGCAGTCCCTTAGCCAAAAACATTCAGTACTTC. This gives the protein CSPLAKNIQYF.

This clone was observed a single time. The J gene is TRBJ2-7, the V gene TRBV19, with 9 positions matching TRBD2. The CDR3 extends over 15 amino acids. Trimming removed 3 bases from V and 5 bases from J; junction bases left unmatched: 8. Germline V gene sequence: CDR1 LNHDA, CDR2 SQIVND (reference sequence). This CDR3 is CASSIRASGAHEQYF. In nucleotides, the CDR3 is TGTGCCAGTAGTATTAGGGCTAGCGGGGCCCACGAGCAGTACTTC.

This clone was seen a handful of times. The rearrangement links TRBV3-1 (or the pseudogene TRBV3-2) to TRBJ2-1, with TRBD2 identical over 8 bases. This CDR3 has 16 amino acids. Germline lookup yields CDR1 LGHDT and CDR2 YNNKEL (reference sequence). V was pared by 1 base and J by 7 bases, with 9 bases of the junction left unmatched. Here the CDR3 DNA reads TGTGCCAGCAGCCAAGGGAAAAGCGGGAGTTATAATGAGCAGTTCTTC. Translation: CASSQGKSGSYNEQFF.

This chain links TRBV19 with TRBJ2-4; TRBD2 is a possible D gene (5 bases). This CDR3 contains 12 residues. The germline gives CDR1 LNHDA, CDR2 SQIVND (reference sequence). V lost 7 bases to trimming and J lost 6 bases, with 10 bases between them. The CDR3 protein is CASTEGGNIQYF. CDR3 bases: TGTGCCAGTACCGAAGGAGGAAACATTCAGTACTTC.

The chain is built from TRBV12-3 or TRBV12-4 and TRBJ1-2, with D perhaps TRBD1 (5 bases). The CDR3 extends over 13 amino acids. Trimming removed 6 bases at V and 4 bases at J, with 12 bases between. CDR3 sequence (DNA): TGTGCCAGCAGCCGTAGACAGCTCTATGGCTACACCTTC. It translates to CASSRRQLYGYTF.

The V and J genes are TRBV28 and TRBJ2-7; D might be TRBD1 (5 bases). From germline, CDR1 is MDHEN and CDR2 SYDVKM. The CDR3 consists of 15 residues. The V end was cut by 5 bases, the J end by 9 bases, with 23 bases between. This CDR3 is CASSPPSALNDRQYF. The CDR3 nucleotides are TGTGCCAGCAGTCCCCCCTCGGCGTTAAACGACAGGCAGTACTTC.

This chain joins TRBV15 and TRBJ2-7, with D unclear. Trimming took off 1 base at V and 5 bases at J, with 15 bases between the two ends. Germline lookup yields CDR1 LNHNV and CDR2 YYDKDF (reference sequence). CDR3 length equals 15 residues. The CDR3 here is CATSRAENYLHEQYF. CDR3 nucleotides: TGTGCCACCAGCAGAGCGGAGAACTACCTCCACGAGCAGTACTTC.